This note documents a single TCR beta chain sequence. Under the authors' procedure: By means of reference gene primer amplification, nucleated cell counts were estimated. The repertoire was sequenced with immunoSEQ multiplex PCR; TCRdb's copy has only in-frame clones and lacks some. That table is the source of V, J and clone size, and D and trimming were worked out from the DNA. The sample shows about 180,000 clones, roughly 80% of them seen only once. These data come from a study of blood T cell repertoires in COVID-19. As for the study in general: Researchers got acute and convalescent COVID-19 samples from the United States, Italy and Spain. PBMCs, B-cell-depleted T cells, or T cells were the source of the cDNA or gDNA that made up the material.

The specimen was peripheral blood. The sequence was collected from a human donor in a cohort sampled during active COVID-19.

CDR3 sequence reads: CASSTPGNPQETQYF. In DNA form, the CDR3 reads TGTGCCAGTAGTACCCCGGGGAACCCGCAAGAGACCCAGTACTTC. The chain is built from TRBV19 and TRBJ2-5; D perhaps matches TRBD2 (5 bases). Germline V gives CDR1 LNHDA, CDR2 SQIVND (reference sequence). This CDR3 has 15 residues. Trimming cost V 4 bases and J 2 bases, with 14 bases left between them.